Below, 21 T cell receptor beta chains from the same sample are listed, as sequenced in a study of CD8 T cells in Susac syndrome. Random hexamers were used to reverse transcribe the RNA input (about 0.5 to 1 ug). TCRdb ran MiXCR on the immunoSEQ multiplex PCR reads and lists one entry per CDR3 protein. The repertoire includes about 300,000 distinct CDR3 sequences, about 88% of them detected once, and approximately 0.2% sits in the top ten. The sample comprised CD8+ T cells from PBMCs. These receptors were taken from a human donor with multiple sclerosis.

This clonotype has a handful of counts. The chain employs TRBV14 and TRBJ2-3; no reliable D call. V lost 1 base, J lost 3 bases, and 8 bases lay in between. The CDR3 has 14 amino acids. The germline gives CDR1 SGHDN, CDR2 FVKESK. This chain's CDR3 is CASSQVSGTDTQYF. CDR3 nucleotides: TGTGCCAGCAGCCAAGTTTCCGGTACAGATACGCAGTATTTT.

The J gene is TRBJ2-3, the V gene TRBV19; D might be TRBD1 (6 bases). The CDR3 is 17 amino acids. Germline CDR1 reads LNHDA; CDR2 reads SQIVND (reference sequence). Trimming took 3 bases from V and 2 from J, leaving 18 bases between them. The CDR3 DNA reads as TGTGCCAGTAGTATCCCGGGCCACGAGGGGGACACAGATACGCAGTATTTT. It translates to CASSIPGHEGDTDTQYF.

The chain carries TRBV27 and TRBJ2-2; 7 nucleotides align to TRBD1. Germline V gene lookup returns CDR1 MNHEY and CDR2 SMNVEV (reference sequence). Unmatched junction bases numbered 12, after V lost 6 bases and J lost 2 bases. The CDR3 length is 17 residues. The CDR3 DNA is TGTGCCAGCAGCACATCCCCCGGGACAGAAAACACCGGGGAGCTGTTTTTT. Translated: CASSTSPGTENTGELFF.

The chain carries TRBV4-2 and TRBJ2-1, with D unclear. The germline V gene encodes CDR1 LGHNA and CDR2 YNFKEQ. Trimming pared 1 base from V and 8 bases from J, leaving 9 bases between. The CDR3 loop spans 13 amino acids. The CDR3 protein is CASSQGGLDEQFF. The CDR3 region has the DNA TGTGCCAGCAGCCAAGGAGGTTTAGATGAGCAGTTCTTC.

The chain links TRBV30 to TRBJ2-7; D remains ambiguous. Deletions cut 2 bases from V and 4 bases from J, with 15 bases between. Germline V gene sequence: CDR1 GTSNPN, CDR2 SVGIG (reference sequence). The CDR3 loop spans 14 amino acids. The CDR3 DNA is TGTGCCTGGAGTAGGACGCACCTCGGGTACGAGCAGTACTTC. Amino acid sequence: CAWSRTHLGYEQYF.

This chain joins TRBV27 and TRBJ2-1, with D unresolved. Germline V gene data show CDR1 as MNHEY and CDR2 as SMNVEV (reference sequence). This CDR3 has 11 amino acids. Trimming took off 6 bases at V and 9 bases at J, with 9 bases between the two ends. In nucleotides, the CDR3 is TGTGCCAGCAGAGCCCTCGGTGAGCAGTTCTTC. Its translation: CASRALGEQFF.

The J gene is TRBJ2-3, the V gene TRBV27, with TRBD2 matching 11 bases. J gave up 6 bases and V 0 bases, and 8 bases lay outside the gene matches. CDR3 length equals 17 residues. Per the germline V gene, CDR1 is MNHEY and CDR2 is SMNVEV (reference sequence). CDR3 region: CASSLSNSGGAYDTQYF. DNA of the CDR3: TGTGCCAGCAGTTTATCGAATAGCGGGGGGGCATATGATACGCAGTATTTT.

The genes are TRBV6-5 and TRBJ2-1; 7 bases align to TRBD1. The germline CDR1 and CDR2 sequences are MNHEY and SVGAGI. With 0 bases clipped from V and 4 bases from J, the junction kept 6 bases outside the gene matches. The CDR3 has 16 residues. As DNA, the CDR3 is TGTGCCAGCAGTTACTCGATTGGGACAGTTTACAATGAGCAGTTCTTC. Translated, it gives CASSYSIGTVYNEQFF.

This sequence joins TRBV5-1 and TRBJ2-5; maybe TRBD1 (5 bases). Germline-derived CDR1 and CDR2 are SGHRS and YFSETQ. The V and J ends lost 4 bases and 1 base respectively, with 17 bases between them. CDR3 length: 16 residues. CDR3 sequence: CASSQGVFGVQETQYF. The CDR3, as DNA: TGCGCCAGCAGCCAAGGGGTCTTTGGGGTCCAAGAGACCCAGTACTTC. Filled out from reference TRBV5-1 and TRBJ2-5, the complete variable domain reads KAGVTQTPRYLIKTRGQQVTLSCSPISGHRSVSWYQQTPGQGLQFLFEYFSETQRNKGNFPGRFSGRQFSNSRSEMNVSTLELGDSALYLCASSQGVFGVQETQYFGPGTRLLVL.

The chain employs TRBV29-1 and TRBJ2-1; TRBD1 might be the D (6 bases). This CDR3 comprises 13 residues. Per germline, CDR1 SQVTM and CDR2 ANQGSEA. The V end lost 3 bases, the J end lost 4 bases, and 10 bases lay between the germline ends. CDR3: CSVDRGVYNEQFF. CDR3 DNA: TGCAGCGTTGACAGGGGAGTGTACAATGAGCAGTTCTTC.

This rearrangement joins TRBV20-1 to TRBJ2-3, with D maybe TRBD2 (6 bases). The germline CDR1 and CDR2 sequences are DFQATT and SNEGSKA (reference sequence). The CDR3 consists of 14 residues. V shed 7 bases and J shed 2 bases, with 16 bases lying between them. The chain's CDR3 is CSVLGGLSTDTQYF. In nucleotides, the CDR3 is TGCAGTGTTTTGGGGGGACTTTCCACAGATACGCAGTATTTT.

The chain has TRBV25-1 and TRBJ1-2, with D unclear. Germline V CDR1 and CDR2: MGHDK, SYGVNS. Deletions cut 4 bases from V and 6 bases from J, with 15 bases between. There are 14 residues in the CDR3. Here the CDR3 DNA reads TGTGCCAGCAGTGGAAACTCTGACTGGAATGGCTACACCTTC. Translated, it gives CASSGNSDWNGYTF.

This chain uses TRBV25-1 with TRBJ2-7; D gene unclear. The V gene's germline CDR1 is MGHDK and CDR2 SYGVNS. The V and J ends lost 4 bases and 0 bases respectively, with 7 bases between them. The CDR3 contains 13 residues. This chain's CDR3 is CASSGESSYEQYF. Here the CDR3 DNA reads TGTGCCAGCAGTGGCGAAAGCTCCTACGAGCAGTACTTC.

The chain joins TRBV29-1 to TRBJ2-7; 7 bases are a match to TRBD2. CDR1 is SQVTM, CDR2 ANQGSEA, per germline. J was trimmed by 5 bases and V by 0 bases; bases with no gene match: 10. The CDR3 totals 15 residues. DNA for the CDR3: TGCAGCGTTGAAGATCTTGGCGGGAGAGTCAACGAGCAGTACTTC. As protein: CSVEDLGGRVNEQYF.

The V gene is TRBV6-6, the J gene TRBJ1-5; maybe TRBD1 (5 bases). The V end lost 5 bases, the J end lost 8 bases, and 16 bases lay between the germline ends. The CDR3 contains 14 residues. The germline gives CDR1 MNHNY, CDR2 SVGAGI (reference sequence). In DNA form, the CDR3 reads TGTGCCAGCAGTCCCAACGGGGGGAACGAGCCCCAGCATTTT. The encoded protein is CASSPNGGNEPQHF.

The J gene is TRBJ2-1, the V gene TRBV27, with TRBD2 matching over 8 bases. J was trimmed by 6 bases and V by 7 bases; bases with no gene match: 8. This CDR3 is built from 14 residues. Germline V gives CDR1 MNHEY, CDR2 SMNVEV (reference sequence). CDR3 residues: CASNTGRGANEQFF. In nucleotides, the CDR3 is TGTGCCAGCAACACCGGGAGGGGGGCCAATGAGCAGTTCTTC.

The rearrangement joins TRBV7-9 to TRBJ1-2, with D maybe TRBD1 (6 bases). The CDR3 covers 13 residues. The V end was cut by 1 base, the J end by 7 bases, with 10 bases between. Looked up from germline, CDR1 is SEHNR and CDR2 is FQNEAQ (reference sequence). DNA of the CDR3: TGTGCCAGCAGCTTAGAGGGGGAGCGTGGCTACACCTTC. It yields the protein CASSLEGERGYTF.

V gene TRBV29-1 combines with J gene TRBJ2-6; D not resolved. In germline, CDR1 is SQVTM, CDR2 ANQGSEA. There are 15 residues in the CDR3. Trimming shortened V by 3 bases and J by 0 bases, and 9 bases separated the two germline ends. The CDR3 spells CSVDYLGSGANVLTF. CDR3 DNA sequence: TGCAGCGTTGATTACCTCGGCTCTGGGGCCAACGTCCTGACTTTC. Using reference TRBV29-1 and TRBJ2-6 for the parts outside the CDR3, the full variable domain is SAVISQKPSRDICQRGTSLTIQCQVDSQVTMMFWYRQQPGQSLTLIATANQGSEATYESGFVIDKFPISRPNLTFSTLTVSNMSPEDSSIYLCSVDYLGSGANVLTFGAGSRLTVL.

This rearrangement joins TRBV25-1 to TRBJ2-2, with D hard to call. Germline V lookup: CDR1 MGHDK, CDR2 SYGVNS. There are 14 residues in the CDR3. V lost 1 base to trimming and J lost 1 base, with 4 bases between them. The DNA for the CDR3 is TGTGCCAGCAGTGAATCGTGGAACACCGGGGAGCTGTTTTTT. Residues: CASSESWNTGELFF.

This chain joins TRBV28 and TRBJ1-5; no clear D. The CDR3 spans 15 residues. The V end lost 3 bases, the J end lost 2 bases, and 11 bases lay between the germline ends. Looked up from germline, CDR1 is MDHEN and CDR2 is SYDVKM. CDR3 in amino acids: CASSLGRLGNQPQHF. Here the CDR3 DNA reads TGTGCCAGCAGTTTGGGCAGGCTGGGCAATCAGCCCCAGCATTTT. The full variable domain, its missing parts supplied by reference TRBV28 and TRBJ1-5, is DVKVTQSSRYLVKRTGEKVFLECVQDMDHENMFWYRQDPGLGLRLIYFSYDVKMKEKGDIPEGYSVSREKKERFSLILESASTNQTSMYLCASSLGRLGNQPQHFGDGTRLSIL.

The CDR3 is CSVIWSKSNTGELFF. The CDR3 DNA reads TGCAGCGTAATTTGGAGCAAATCGAACACCGGGGAGCTGTTTTTT. The rearrangement joins TRBV29-1 to TRBJ2-2; D call uncertain. The CDR3 loop spans 15 amino acids. Germline CDR1 and CDR2: SQVTM and ANQGSEA. Trimming stripped 6 bases from V and 0 bases from J, with 14 bases between.